Listed below are T cell receptor beta chains from one sample, sequenced in a study of CD8+ T cells in alopecia areata. TCRdb's copy holds only in-frame clones and misses some; the assay was immunoSEQ multiplex PCR. The table includes approximately 150,000 clones, about 60% detected once. The specimen sequenced was CD4+ T cells sorted from blood. Receptor source: a human donor in good health. The CDR3 runs from the conserved cysteine through the conserved F or W. The D gene is left open where the match is weak. Expanded clones get a size class; other rows say once, few or many, or leave the size out.

J	size	V	D	CDR3	DNA
TRBJ1-1	.	TRBV4-2	.	CASSQSRNAEAFF	TGTGCCAGCAGCCAAAGCAGAAATGCTGAAGCTTTCTTT
TRBJ2-5	once	TRBV4-1	.	CASSQPRQTKETQYF	TGCGCCAGCAGCCAACCCCGACAGACAAAAGAGACCCAGTACTTC
TRBJ2-1	many	TRBV7-2	TRBD2	CASSLVGGTSGNEQFF	TGTGCCAGCAGCTTAGTGGGAGGGACGTCCGGCAATGAGCAGTTCTTC
TRBJ2-1	.	TRBV30	.	CAWSVGLYNEQFF	TGTGCCTGGAGTGTAGGACTCTACAATGAGCAGTTCTTC
TRBJ2-5	.	TRBV5-1	TRBD2	CASSLGSGSYQETQYF	TGCGCCAGCAGCTTGGGAAGCGGGAGTTACCAAGAGACCCAGTACTTC
TRBJ2-2	.	TRBV13	.	CASSLGRAGELFF	TGTGCCAGCAGCTTAGGTCGGGCCGGGGAGCTGTTTTTT
TRBJ1-2	.	TRBV25-1	.	CASSGHPVSYGYTF	TGTGCCAGCAGTGGACATCCTGTCTCCTATGGCTACACCTTC
TRBJ2-6	once	TRBV10-1	.	CASSGGGSGANVLTF	TGCGCCAGCAGTGGAGGGGGCTCTGGGGCCAACGTCCTGACTTTC
TRBJ2-3	once	TRBV5-1	TRBD1	CASSLGGTGSTDTQYF	TGCGCCAGCAGCCTTGGAGGGACAGGGAGCACAGATACGCAGTATTTT
TRBJ2-1	.	TRBV30	.	CAWSVGRMAQIGQFF	TGTGCCTGGAGTGTTGGACGGATGGCCCAAATAGGGCAGTTCTTC
TRBJ2-6	.	TRBV15	.	CATSLLNGRSGANVLTF	TGTGCCACCAGCTTGCTGAACGGGCGCTCTGGGGCCAACGTCCTGACTTTC
TRBJ2-4	.	TRBV5-1	.	CASSLAPGTQKNIQYF	TGCGCCAGCAGCTTGGCCCCCGGGACCCAAAAAAACATTCAGTACTTC
TRBJ1-2	.	TRBV29-1	.	CSVENGNYGYTF	TGCAGCGTTGAAAACGGCAACTATGGCTACACCTTC
TRBJ2-7	.	TRBV29-1	TRBD1	CSAGQGDLGNSYEQYF	TGCAGCGCCGGACAGGGAGACCTTGGTAACTCCTACGAGCAGTACTTC
TRBJ2-7	.	TRBV7-9	.	CASSRDHGSYEQYF	TGTGCCAGCAGCCGGGACCACGGATCCTACGAGCAGTACTTC
TRBJ1-2	once	TRBV29-1	.	CSVGTRADGYTF	TGCAGCGTTGGCACAAGGGCGGATGGCTACACCTTC
TRBJ2-7	.	TRBV7-9	TRBD2	CASSAGDRREPSYEQYF	TGTGCCAGCAGCGCAGGAGACCGGCGGGAGCCCTCCTACGAGCAGTACTTC
TRBJ2-6	many	TRBV28	.	CASSPSLSGANVLTF	TGTGCCAGCAGTCCGTCTCTCTCTGGGGCCAACGTCCTGACTTTC
TRBJ2-5	.	TRBV29-1	.	CSVGGRLRAETQYF	TGCAGCGTTGGGGGGCGATTAAGGGCAGAGACCCAGTACTTC
TRBJ2-7	few	TRBV29-1	TRBD1	CSASNRGVYEQYF	TGCAGCGCCTCCAACAGGGGAGTGTACGAGCAGTACTTC
TRBJ2-2	.	TRBV7-7	.	CASSTDPRAGELFF	TGTGCCAGCAGCACCGACCCTAGGGCCGGGGAGCTGTTTTTT
TRBJ2-6	.	TRBV7-9	.	CASSLGSGANVLTF	TGTGCCAGCAGCCTCGGCTCTGGGGCCAACGTCCTGACTTTC